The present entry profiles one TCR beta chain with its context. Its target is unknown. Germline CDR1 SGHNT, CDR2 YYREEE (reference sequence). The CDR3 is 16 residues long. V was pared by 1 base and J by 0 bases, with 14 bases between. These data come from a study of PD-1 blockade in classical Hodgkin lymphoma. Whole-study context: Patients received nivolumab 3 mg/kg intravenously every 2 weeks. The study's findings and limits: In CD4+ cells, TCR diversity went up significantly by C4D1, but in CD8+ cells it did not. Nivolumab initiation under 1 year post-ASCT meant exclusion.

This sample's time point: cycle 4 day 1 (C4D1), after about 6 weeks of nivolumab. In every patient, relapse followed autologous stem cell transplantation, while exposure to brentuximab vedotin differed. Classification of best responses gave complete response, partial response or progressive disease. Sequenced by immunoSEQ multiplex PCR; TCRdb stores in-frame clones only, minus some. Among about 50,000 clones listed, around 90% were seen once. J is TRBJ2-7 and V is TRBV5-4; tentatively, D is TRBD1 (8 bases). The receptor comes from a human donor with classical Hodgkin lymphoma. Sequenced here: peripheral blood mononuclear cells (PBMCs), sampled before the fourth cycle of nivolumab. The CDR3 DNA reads TGTGCCAGCAGCTTGAGCGGGACAGGTGCCTCCTACGAGCAGTACTTC. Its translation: CASSLSGTGASYEQYF.